The 32 T cell receptor beta chains listed next were all sequenced from one sample in a study of CD8 T cells in Susac syndrome. RNA totalling roughly 0.45 to 1 ug underwent reverse transcription with random hexamers. TCRdb reprocessed the immunoSEQ multiplex PCR reads with MiXCR, giving one entry per CDR3 protein. The sample consists of around 79,000 distinct CDR3 sequences, about 94% of them appearing once. The sample consisted of CD8+ T cells from PBMCs. These TCRs come from a human donor with multiple sclerosis.

The chain couples TRBV19 to TRBJ1-5; D is undetermined. CDR1 LNHDA and CDR2 SQIVND come from the germline V gene (reference sequence). This CDR3 region has 14 residues. V lost 7 bases to trimming and J lost 4 bases, with 14 bases between them. The CDR3, as DNA: TGTGCCAGTACCCCGGACGGCCGGAATCAGCCCCAGCATTTT. Protein product: CASTPDGRNQPQHF.

The V gene is TRBV6-5, the J gene TRBJ2-7, with TRBD1 as a possible D gene (6 bases). The CDR3 is 16 residues long. CDR1 is MNHEY, CDR2 SVGAGI, per germline. Trimming took 0 bases from V and 3 from J, leaving 15 bases between them. The CDR3 loop is CASSYSRAGERYEQYF. The CDR3, as DNA: TGTGCCAGCAGTTACTCAAGGGCAGGGGAACGCTACGAGCAGTACTTC.

The chain is built from TRBV27 and TRBJ2-7, with 10 bases identical to TRBD1. J lost 2 bases, V lost 3 bases, and 4 bases had no gene match. The CDR3 has 15 amino acids. The germline V gene encodes CDR1 MNHEY and CDR2 SMNVEV (reference sequence). This chain's CDR3 is CASSFRDRGTYEQYF. CDR3 in DNA: TGTGCCAGCAGTTTCCGGGACAGGGGAACCTACGAGCAGTACTTC.

This CDR3 reads CASSSPSADEQYF. In DNA form, the CDR3 reads TGTGCCAGCAGCTCCCCTTCAGCGGACGAGCAGTACTTC. The chain links TRBV7-9 to TRBJ2-7; D might be TRBD2 (5 bases). This CDR3 has 13 residues. Trimming stripped 4 bases from V and 5 bases from J, with 12 bases between. Germline CDR1 reads SEHNR; CDR2 reads FQNEAQ (reference sequence).

This sequence joins TRBV5-1 and TRBJ1-5; the D is unclear. CDR3 size: 15 residues. V was cut by 0 bases and J by 4 bases, with 11 bases left in between. CDR1 and CDR2 (germline): SGHRS, YFSETQ. The CDR3 coding sequence is TGCGCCAGCAGCTTGGCCAGATGGGTTAATCAGCCCCAGCATTTT. Its translation is CASSLARWVNQPQHF.

V gene TRBV27 combines with J gene TRBJ2-2; perhaps D is TRBD1 or TRBD2 (5 bases each). The V gene's germline CDR1 is MNHEY and CDR2 SMNVEV (reference sequence). This CDR3 comprises 17 residues. Trimming removed 0 bases at V and 1 base at J, with 12 bases between. The CDR3 spells CASSLSPGRMNTGELFF. The CDR3 DNA sequence: TGTGCCAGCAGTTTATCGCCGGGACGGATGAACACCGGGGAGCTGTTTTTT.

V is TRBV6-6 and J is TRBJ2-5; 9 bases fit TRBD1. Germline assignment: CDR1 MNHNY and CDR2 SVGAGI (reference sequence). The CDR3 length is 15 residues. J lost 9 bases, V lost 2 bases, and 10 bases had no gene match. CDR3 amino acids: CASSYRDRAYMAQYF. In DNA, the CDR3 is TGTGCCAGCAGTTACAGGGACAGGGCTTATATGGCCCAGTACTTC.

The V and J genes are TRBV9 and TRBJ1-1, with 7 nucleotides matching TRBD1. The CDR3 loop spans 15 amino acids. In germline, CDR1 is SGDLS, CDR2 YYNGEE. Trimming removed 4 bases from V and 1 base from J; junction bases left unmatched: 7. CDR3 loop: CASSPPGQRNTEAFF. The CDR3 region has the DNA TGTGCCAGCAGCCCCCCGGGACAGCGGAACACTGAAGCTTTCTTT.

This clonotype appeared a single time. J is TRBJ2-7 and V is TRBV7-2; 8 nucleotides agree with TRBD1. The CDR3 is 15 amino acids. V lost 3 bases to trimming and J lost 0 bases; unmatched junction nucleotides: 4. Germline V gene lookup returns CDR1 SGHTA and CDR2 FQGNSA. The CDR3 sequence: CASSFLGQASYEQYF. DNA of the CDR3: TGTGCCAGCAGCTTTTTGGGACAGGCCTCCTACGAGCAGTACTTC.

The V gene is TRBV4-3, the J gene TRBJ2-7; D gene unclear. With 0 bases removed from V and 3 bases from J, the gap between germline ends came to 6 bases. Germline assignment: CDR1 LGHNA and CDR2 YSLEER. The CDR3 consists of 13 residues. In nucleotides, the CDR3 is TGCGCCAGCAGCCAAGATGGGCACTACGAGCAGTACTTC. Translated, it gives CASSQDGHYEQYF.

The V and J genes are TRBV30 and TRBJ1-1, with D tentatively TRBD1 (6 bases). Per the germline V gene, CDR1 is GTSNPN and CDR2 is SVGIG (reference sequence). The CDR3 length is 12 residues. Trimming shortened V by 8 bases and J by 1 base, and 11 bases separated the two germline ends. The CDR3 sequence is CAGSRGNTEAFF. The CDR3 DNA reads as TGTGCCGGCAGCAGGGGGAACACTGAAGCTTTCTTT.

The CDR3 DNA is TGTGCCAGCAGCGTAGGAGCTGACCCGAACACTGAAGCTTTCTTT. Its protein is CASSVGADPNTEAFF. This chain uses TRBV9 with TRBJ1-1, with D unclear. The V end was cut by 0 bases, the J end by 1 base, with 10 bases between. The length of the CDR3 is 15 residues. CDR1 is SGDLS and CDR2 is YYNGEE in the germline V gene.

The chain carries TRBV5-1 and TRBJ2-7; 11 positions agree with TRBD2. With V trimmed by 1 base and J by 6 bases, 3 bases remained unmatched. The V gene's germline CDR1 is SGHRS and CDR2 YFSETQ. The length of the CDR3 is 14 residues. CDR3 bases: TGCGCCAGCAGCTTGACTAGCGGGAGCACCGAGCAGTACTTC. This codes for CASSLTSGSTEQYF.

The V call is TRBV3-1, the J call TRBJ1-1, with D perhaps matching TRBD1 (5 bases). Deletions cut 4 bases from V and 3 bases from J, with 15 bases between. This CDR3 contains 15 residues. CDR1 and CDR2 (germline): LGHDT, YNNKEL (reference sequence). The CDR3, as DNA: TGTGCCAGCAGCCTAGGGGCGTCCATACACACTGAAGCTTTCTTT. Protein product: CASSLGASIHTEAFF. Full variable domain (rest looked up from reference TRBV3-1 and TRBJ1-1): DTAVSQTPKYLVTQMGNDKSIKCEQNLGHDTMYWYKQDSKKFLKIMFSYNNKELIINETVPNRFSPKSPDKAHLNLHINSLELGDSAVYFCASSLGASIHTEAFFGQGTRLTVV.

The CDR3 DNA follows: TGTGCCTGGTTTCCCCAGGGAAACACTGAAGCTTTCTTT. It codes for CAWFPQGNTEAFF. The rearrangement links TRBV30 to TRBJ1-1, with a weak D call TRBD1 (5 bases). The CDR3 sequence is 13 residues long. The V and J ends lost 5 bases and 2 bases respectively, with 12 bases between them. Looked up from germline, CDR1 is GTSNPN and CDR2 is SVGIG (reference sequence). The variable domain in full, completed from reference TRBV30 and TRBJ1-1, reads SQTIHQWPATLVQPVGSPLSLECTVEGTSNPNLYWYRQAAGRGLQLLFYSVGIGQISSEVPQNLSASRPQDRQFILSSKKLLLSDSGFYLCAWFPQGNTEAFFGQGTRLTVV.

The genes are TRBV4-1 and TRBJ2-7; no clear D. The germline CDR1 and CDR2 sequences are MGHRA and YSYEKL. The V end was cut by 1 base, the J end by 1 base, with 8 bases between. This CDR3 is 14 amino acids long. CDR3: CASSQVLESYEQYF. CDR3 DNA sequence: TGCGCCAGCAGCCAAGTTCTGGAGTCCTACGAGCAGTACTTC.

The chain couples TRBV4-1 to TRBJ2-1; 7 bases are shared with TRBD2. This CDR3 region has 16 residues. The germline gives CDR1 MGHRA, CDR2 YSYEKL. With V trimmed by 0 bases and J by 4 bases, 6 bases remained unmatched. CDR3 DNA sequence: TGCGCCAGCAGCCAAGAAAGCGGGACCCAGTACAATGAGCAGTTCTTC. Its translation: CASSQESGTQYNEQFF.

The chain is built from TRBV5-1 and TRBJ2-1; the D is unclear. CDR1 and CDR2 from the germline V gene are SGHRS and YFSETQ. The CDR3 covers 13 residues. The V gene lost 3 bases and the J gene lost 8 bases, with 12 bases spanning the gap. CDR3 sequence (DNA): TGCGCCAGCAGCTCCTGGGGTATGGATGAGCAGTTCTTC. Its translation: CASSSWGMDEQFF.

The chain has TRBV6-2 or TRBV6-3 and TRBJ2-1, with D tentatively TRBD2 (6 bases). Deletions cut 5 bases from V and 9 bases from J, with 14 bases between. The CDR3 sequence is 13 residues long. Germline V gene data show CDR1 as MNHEY and CDR2 as SVGEGT. In nucleotides, the CDR3 is TGTGCCAGCAGTCGACTAGTTTTGGGTGAGCAGTTCTTC. Translating it yields CASSRLVLGEQFF.

V usage is TRBV6-5 and J usage is TRBJ2-7; D possibly matches TRBD1 or TRBD2 (5 bases each). CDR1 and CDR2 from the germline V gene are MNHEY and SVGAGI. The CDR3 runs to 15 residues. V shed 0 bases and J shed 2 bases, with 11 bases lying between them. The CDR3 nucleotides read TGTGCCAGCAGTTACTCGGGGGAATCGCCCTACGAGCAGTACTTC. As protein: CASSYSGESPYEQYF.

Regarding this clonotype: The junction departs from the called germline gene at one end, perhaps through a read error. V and J are TRBV11-2 and TRBJ1-2, with 7 bases fitting TRBD1. Per the germline V gene, CDR1 is SGHAT and CDR2 is FQNNGV. This CDR3 has 11 residues. DNA of the CDR3: TGTGCCAGCAGCTCGGGACAGCCGGGGTTCTTC. Encoded protein: CASSSGQPGFF.

This chain uses TRBV6-2 or TRBV6-3 with TRBJ1-5, with D possibly matching TRBD1 (6 bases). The CDR3 loop spans 14 amino acids. Between the trimmed V and J ends, which lost 0 bases and 7 bases, there was a span of 10 bases. CDR1 and CDR2 from the germline V gene are MNHEY and SVGEGT. In DNA form, the CDR3 reads TGTGCCAGCAGTTACTCGGGGGCCCGGCAGCCCCAGCATTTT. It is translated as CASSYSGARQPQHF.

The genes are TRBV5-1 and TRBJ2-7, with D perhaps TRBD1 (5 bases). The V end was cut by 0 bases, the J end by 7 bases, with 8 bases between. CDR1 is SGHRS and CDR2 is YFSETQ in the germline V gene. The CDR3 covers 12 residues. CDR3: CASSLVGQEQYF. The CDR3 DNA is TGCGCCAGCAGCTTGGTGGGGCAGGAGCAGTACTTC.

V is TRBV28 and J is TRBJ2-7, with D possibly being TRBD1 (5 bases). Germline lookup yields CDR1 MDHEN and CDR2 SYDVKM. CDR3 length: 14 residues. V was shortened by 5 bases and J by 2 bases, with 13 bases between the two germline ends. The CDR3, as DNA: TGTGCCAGCAGTCCGGTACAGGAAACCTACGAGCAGTACTTC. Translating gives CASSPVQETYEQYF.

The V and J genes are TRBV7-9 and TRBJ2-7, with a possible D match to TRBD1 (6 bases). This CDR3 contains 17 residues. The V and J ends lost 4 bases and 0 bases respectively, with 19 bases between them. The germline V gene has CDR1 SEHNR and CDR2 FQNEAQ (reference sequence). The DNA for the CDR3 is TGTGCCAGCAGCTCCCTCCGGACAGCAAACAGCTCCTACGAGCAGTACTTC. It yields the protein CASSSLRTANSSYEQYF.

J is TRBJ2-7 and V is TRBV6-6; the D is unclear. The CDR3 extends over 14 amino acids. The V gene's germline CDR1 is MNHNY and CDR2 SVGAGI (reference sequence). V lost 7 bases to trimming and J lost 3 bases, with 16 bases between them. The CDR3 here is CASTPYRSFYEQYF. In DNA, the CDR3 is TGTGCCAGCACGCCATACCGATCATTCTACGAGCAGTACTTC.

The chain has TRBV12-3 or TRBV12-4 and TRBJ1-2; D possibly corresponds to TRBD1 (6 bases). The CDR3 extends over 14 amino acids. V was clipped by 6 bases and J by 1 base, with 12 bases between them. This chain's CDR3 is CASSYRANNYGYTF. CDR3 DNA: TGTGCCAGCAGCTACAGGGCGAATAACTATGGCTACACCTTC.

The J gene is TRBJ2-2, the V gene TRBV7-9, with TRBD1 identical over 8 bases. Germline V gene data show CDR1 as SEHNR and CDR2 as FQNEAQ (reference sequence). J lost 4 bases, V lost 7 bases, and 5 bases had no gene match. The CDR3 contains 14 residues. The CDR3 here is CASTSTGATGELFF. The CDR3 DNA is TGTGCCAGCACCTCGACAGGGGCCACCGGGGAGCTGTTTTTT.

V gene TRBV18 combines with J gene TRBJ1-3; the D is unclear. This CDR3 has 14 amino acids. Germline lookup yields CDR1 KGHSH and CDR2 LQKENI. V shed 7 bases and J shed 0 bases, with 10 bases lying between them. The CDR3 protein is CASFGFHSGNTIYF. The CDR3 DNA follows: TGTGCCAGCTTCGGGTTCCACTCTGGAAACACCATATATTTT.

The chain recombines TRBV5-1 with TRBJ2-7; TRBD1 aligns across 8 bases. The V and J ends lost 4 bases and 0 bases, in that order; junction bases with no gene match: 9. This CDR3 is 16 amino acids long. The germline gives CDR1 SGHRS, CDR2 YFSETQ. The CDR3 nucleotides are TGCGCCAGCAGCCCCCTTGACAGGGGTGCCTCCTACGAGCAGTACTTC. Amino acid sequence: CASSPLDRGASYEQYF.

The V gene is TRBV5-1, the J gene TRBJ1-1; no reliable D call. Germline CDR1 is SGHRS and CDR2 is YFSETQ. Trimming stripped 1 base from V and 1 base from J, with 8 bases between. This CDR3 is built from 14 residues. CDR3 loop: CASSLFGENTEAFF. The CDR3 coding sequence is TGCGCCAGCAGCTTGTTCGGGGAGAACACTGAAGCTTTCTTT.

This clonotype was detected a few times. V gene TRBV2 combines with J gene TRBJ2-2, with unresolved D. Looked up from germline, CDR1 is SNHLY and CDR2 is FYNNEI. CDR3 length: 14 amino acids. V lost 2 bases, J lost 2 bases, and 6 bases lay in between. The CDR3 loop reads CASSETTNTGELFF. The DNA of the CDR3 is TGTGCCAGCAGTGAAACGACCAACACCGGGGAGCTGTTTTTT.